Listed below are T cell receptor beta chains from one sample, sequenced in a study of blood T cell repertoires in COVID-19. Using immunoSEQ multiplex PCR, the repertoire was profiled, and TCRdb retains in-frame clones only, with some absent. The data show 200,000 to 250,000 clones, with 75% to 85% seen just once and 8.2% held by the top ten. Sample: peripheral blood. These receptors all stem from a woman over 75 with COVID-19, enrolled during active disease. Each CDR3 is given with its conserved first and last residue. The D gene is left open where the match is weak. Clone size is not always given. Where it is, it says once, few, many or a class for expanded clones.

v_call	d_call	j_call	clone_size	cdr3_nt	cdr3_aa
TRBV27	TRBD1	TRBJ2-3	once	TGTGCCAGCCAACAGGGGGCGCTTGGAGATACGCAGTATTTT	CASQQGALGDTQYF
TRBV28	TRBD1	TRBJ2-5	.	TGTGCCAGCAGTGTCAGGGGGCGTTCGGAGACCCAGTACTTC	CASSVRGRSETQYF
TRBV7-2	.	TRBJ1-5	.	TGTGCCAGCAGCTTCGGGGTCAATCAGCCCCAGCATTTT	CASSFGVNQPQHF
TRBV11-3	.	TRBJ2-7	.	TGTGCCAGCAAATCAAACGAGCAGTACTTC	CASKSNEQYF
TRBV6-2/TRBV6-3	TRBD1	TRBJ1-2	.	TGTGCCAGCAGTTACGGGGGGACAGGGACGCAGAATGGCTACACCTTC	CASSYGGTGTQNGYTF
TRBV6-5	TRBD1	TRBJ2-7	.	TGTGCCAGCAGTTACGGGCTGGCAGGGGGCACCGAGCAGTACTTC	CASSYGLAGGTEQYF
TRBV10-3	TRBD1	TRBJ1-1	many	TGTGCCATCAGTGCCAACAGGGGGCCGAACACTGAAGCTTTCTTT	CAISANRGPNTEAFF
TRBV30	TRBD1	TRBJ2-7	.	TGTGCCTGGAGTCCCGGGAAGACAGGGAGCTCCTACGAGCAGTACTTC	CAWSPGKTGSSYEQYF
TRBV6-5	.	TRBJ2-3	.	TGTGCCAGCATGCTCCAGGGGAGGGGTACAGATACGCAGTATTTT	CASMLQGRGTDTQYF
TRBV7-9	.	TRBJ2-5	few	TGTGCCAGCAGCTCCACTCTCCAAGAGACCCAGTACTTC	CASSSTLQETQYF
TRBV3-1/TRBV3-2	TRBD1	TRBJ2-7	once	TGTGCCAGCAGCCAATCCACTCGACAGGGCGGGGAGCAGTACTTC	CASSQSTRQGGEQYF
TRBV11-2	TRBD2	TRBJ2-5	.	TGTGCCAGCAGCGTGGGGCTAGCGGGAGGAGGAGAGACCCAGTACTTC	CASSVGLAGGGETQYF
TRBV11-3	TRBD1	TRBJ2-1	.	TGTGCCAGCAGCGACAGGGGGTTCTACAATGAGCAGTTCTTC	CASSDRGFYNEQFF
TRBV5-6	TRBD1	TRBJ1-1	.	TGTGCCAGCAACCTAGGGGGCTTAGGTGCTTTCTTT	CASNLGGLGAFF
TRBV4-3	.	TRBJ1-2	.	TGCGCCAGCAGCCAAGCGCAGTTCTATGGCTACACCTTC	CASSQAQFYGYTF
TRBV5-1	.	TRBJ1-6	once	TGCGCCAGCAGCTTGGCAGGGGACAATTCACCCCTCCACTTT	CASSLAGDNSPLHF
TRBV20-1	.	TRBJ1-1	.	TGCAGTGCTAGTTTAATAGACGGGGCTTTCTTT	CSASLIDGAFF
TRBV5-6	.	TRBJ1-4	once	TGTGCCAGCAGCTTGGGGCGCGCCGGAGGAAAACTGTTTTTT	CASSLGRAGGKLFF
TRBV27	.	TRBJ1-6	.	TGTGCCAGCAGTTTGGTGAGAACCGTTAATTCACCCCTCCACTTT	CASSLVRTVNSPLHF
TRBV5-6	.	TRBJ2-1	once	TGTGCCAGCAGGTTAGAGAGATTTTACAATGAGCAGTTCTTC	CASRLERFYNEQFF
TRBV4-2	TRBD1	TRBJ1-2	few	TGTGCCAGCAGCCAAACCGACAGGGCGGATGGCTACACCTTC	CASSQTDRADGYTF
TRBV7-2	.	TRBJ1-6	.	TGTGCCAGCAGCCCTGGGGGGGGACTTGACTCACCCCTCCACTTT	CASSPGGGLDSPLHF
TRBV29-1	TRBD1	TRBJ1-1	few	TGCAGCGCAGACAGGGCAAACACTGAAGCTTTCTTT	CSADRANTEAFF
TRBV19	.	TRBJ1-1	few	TGTGCCAGTAGTATCTTCGGGCGAGGGACTGAAGCTTTCTTT	CASSIFGRGTEAFF
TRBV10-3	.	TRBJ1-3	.	TGTGCCATCAGTGAGTCGGGAGGGTCTGGAAACACCATATATTTT	CAISESGGSGNTIYF
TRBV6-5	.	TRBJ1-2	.	TGTGCCAGCAGCCCCGGGGACTATGGCTACACCTTC	CASSPGDYGYTF
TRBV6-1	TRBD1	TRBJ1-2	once	TGTGCCAGCAGTGAGTGGTTGGGGACAGGGGCCAACTATGGCTACACCTTC	CASSEWLGTGANYGYTF
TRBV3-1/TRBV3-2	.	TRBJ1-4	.	TGTGCCAGCAGCCACCGCAGGGCGGTTAATGAAAAACTGTTTTTT	CASSHRRAVNEKLFF
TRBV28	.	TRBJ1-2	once	TGTGCCAGCCAGAGGGAGAGGCGCGGCTACACCTTC	CASQRERRGYTF
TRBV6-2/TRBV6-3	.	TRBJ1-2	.	TGTGCCAGCAGTTATAAACAAGACTATGGCTACACCTTC	CASSYKQDYGYTF
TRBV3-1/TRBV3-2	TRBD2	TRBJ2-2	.	TGTGCCAGCAGTCCTCTTAGCGGGGGTGGCGGGGAGCTGTTTTTT	CASSPLSGGGGELFF
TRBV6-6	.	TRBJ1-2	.	TGTGCCAGCAACCCTAATTCTAACTATGGCTACACCTTC	CASNPNSNYGYTF
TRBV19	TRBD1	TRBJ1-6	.	TGTGCCAGTAGTGTCGGGACAGCGGTTTCACCCCTCCACTTT	CASSVGTAVSPLHF
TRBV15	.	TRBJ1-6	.	TGTGCCACCAGCAGAGAAGGGGATTCACCCCTCCACTTT	CATSREGDSPLHF
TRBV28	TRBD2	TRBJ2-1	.	TGTGCCAGCAGTTTTGCTAGCGGGGTTTACAATGAGCAGTTCTTC	CASSFASGVYNEQFF
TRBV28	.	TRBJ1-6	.	TGTGCCAGCAGTTTAAGTGCAGCATCGGGCGGGAATTCACCCCTCCACTTT	CASSLSAASGGNSPLHF
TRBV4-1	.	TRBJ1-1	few	TGCGCCAGCAGCCACCCAGGGCAGGGGCGCACTGAAGCTTTCTTT	CASSHPGQGRTEAFF
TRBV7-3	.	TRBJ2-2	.	TGTGCCAGCAGCCTTGGAGCCGCCGGGGAGCTGTTTTTT	CASSLGAAGELFF